The table lists the clone carrying this T cell receptor beta chain with many counts. TCR beta CDR3 sequences were amplified from RNA transcripts. Carried out on the TCR CDR3, a first-round RT-PCR used the HTBI primer set. TCRdb re-called the multiplex PCR reads with MiXCR, one entry per CDR3 protein. The sample consists of about 640,000 distinct CDR3 sequences, less than 25% of them appearing once. The data originate from a study of T cells in Graves' hyperthyroidism and ophthalmopathy. Among ophthalmopathy patients, the Clinical Activity Score reached at least 3, the NOSPECS grade reached at least 4, and duration remained under 3 months. Germline trimming cut 2 bases from V and 6 bases from J; bases unmatched to any gene: 2. Germline V gives CDR1 SGHTA, CDR2 FQGNSA. The CDR3 is 14 residues long.

The clonotype was recovered from a young man with Graves' ophthalmopathy. The specimen sequenced was blood. This chain joins TRBV7-2 and TRBJ2-1; TRBD2 agrees at 9 bases. The CDR3 protein is CASSLPAGGNEQFF. The DNA for the CDR3 is TGTGCCAGCAGCTTACCAGCGGGGGGCAATGAGCAGTTCTTC.